Shown below are 19 T cell receptor beta chains from a single sample sequenced in a study of cytomegalovirus exposure and HLA in healthy donors. The PCR used 60 Vbeta and 13 Jbeta primers. Profiled with immunoSEQ multiplex PCR; TCRdb holds only in-frame clones, not every one. The sample features approximately 47,000 clones, with approximately 16% in its top ten. Input material: PBMCs. The receptors were sampled from a male donor in good health and CMV-seronegative.

Measured by frequency, this clone is large. V and J are TRBV20-1 and TRBJ1-2; D perhaps matches TRBD1 (6 bases). The V and J ends lost 0 bases and 8 bases respectively, with 7 bases between them. Germline-derived CDR1 and CDR2 are DFQATT and SNEGSKA (reference sequence). CDR3 length equals 11 residues. Here the CDR3 reads CSARDQGGYTF. CDR3 nucleotide sequence: TGCAGTGCTAGAGACCAGGGGGGCTACACCTTC.

The CDR3 bases are TGTGCCAGCAGTTACTCTCGGGTTGGTAATTCACCCCTCCACTTT. Translating gives CASSYSRVGNSPLHF. This sequence joins TRBV6-5 and TRBJ1-6; D remains ambiguous. The CDR3 covers 15 residues. Germline V gene data show CDR1 as MNHEY and CDR2 as SVGAGI. Deletions cut 0 bases from V and 6 bases from J, with 9 bases between.

This chain uses TRBV5-6 with TRBJ2-1, with 7 positions matching TRBD2. Germline values: CDR1 SGHDT, CDR2 YYEEEE. The CDR3 totals 16 residues. With 0 bases clipped from V and 2 bases from J, the junction kept 5 bases outside the gene matches. The CDR3 region has the DNA TGTGCCAGCAGCTTGGTCGGGGGGAGCACCTACAATGAGCAGTTCTTC. Translated: CASSLVGGSTYNEQFF.

This chain connects TRBV7-9 to TRBJ1-2; D perhaps matches TRBD1 (6 bases). Trimming took 4 bases from V and 8 from J, leaving 17 bases between them. Germline loops: CDR1 SEHNR, CDR2 FQNEAQ (reference sequence). The length of the CDR3 is 14 residues. The CDR3 DNA sequence: TGTGCCAGCAGCTCAACAGGGTTGGGGAACGGCTACACCTTC. As protein: CASSSTGLGNGYTF.

The chain's CDR3 is CARSLWDRIYEQYF. DNA of the CDR3: TGTGCCAGAAGCTTGTGGGACAGGATCTACGAGCAGTACTTC. The gene calls are TRBV5-3 and TRBJ2-7; 8 bases line up with TRBD1. TRBV5-3 falls under the ORF class, with uncertain function. V lost 1 base, J lost 3 bases, and 3 bases stayed unmatched. The length of the CDR3 is 14 residues.

V and J are TRBV7-6 and TRBJ2-5, with 12 bases that match TRBD2. The CDR3 is made up of 15 amino acids. Germline trimming cut 8 bases from V and 5 bases from J; bases unmatched to any gene: 9. CDR1 is SGHVS, CDR2 FNYEAQ, per germline. CDR3 nucleotides: TGTGCCAGCGCAAGACTAGCGGGGGTAGACGAGACCCAGTACTTC. It yields the protein CASARLAGVDETQYF.

According to its frequency, this clone is medium-sized (0.01 to 0.1%). This rearrangement joins TRBV11-1 to TRBJ2-1; no firm D call. V shed 2 bases and J shed 6 bases, with 8 bases lying between them. Germline lookup yields CDR1 SGHAT and CDR2 FQDESV (reference sequence). This CDR3 has 13 amino acids. CDR3 in DNA: TGTGCCAGCAGCTTATCCCCTAGCAATGAGCAGTTCTTC. It codes for CASSLSPSNEQFF.

The rearrangement joins TRBV5-1 to TRBJ1-1; no definite D call. Trimming removed 0 bases from V and 2 bases from J, with 5 bases in between. CDR1 and CDR2 from the germline V gene are SGHRS and YFSETQ. The CDR3 is 13 residues long. CDR3 in amino acids: CASSLVPNTEAFF. CDR3 sequence (DNA): TGCGCCAGCAGCTTGGTCCCTAACACTGAAGCTTTCTTT.

This chain connects TRBV30 to TRBJ1-2; no reliable D call. V lost 1 base, J lost 0 bases, and 6 bases lay in between. Germline V gene sequence: CDR1 GTSNPN, CDR2 SVGIG (reference sequence). CDR3 length: 13 residues. The CDR3 region is CAWSGSANYGYTF. Here the CDR3 DNA reads TGTGCCTGGAGTGGCTCAGCTAACTATGGCTACACCTTC.

This chain uses TRBV4-3 with TRBJ2-7; 7 bases align to TRBD1. The CDR3 sequence is 15 residues long. Germline V gene data show CDR1 as LGHNA and CDR2 as YSLEER. Trimming at V came to 0 bases and at J to 2 bases, leaving 4 bases not matched to a gene. CDR3 coding DNA: TGCGCCAGCAGCCAAGAATCCCAGGGGGCCTACGAGCAGTACTTC. Translating gives CASSQESQGAYEQYF.

The rearrangement uses TRBV18 and TRBJ1-5; 10 bases map to TRBD1. After removal of 3 bases from V and 3 bases from J, the junction contained 2 bases not matched to a gene. The CDR3 loop spans 15 amino acids. CDR1 and CDR2 from the germline V gene are KGHSH and LQKENI. The CDR3 DNA follows: TGTGCCAGCTCACCGGGACAGGGGTTCAATCAGCCCCAGCATTTT. Translated: CASSPGQGFNQPQHF.

V and J are TRBV7-6 and TRBJ2-5; 8 nucleotides line up with TRBD1. This CDR3 has 14 amino acids. Germline V gene lookup returns CDR1 SGHVS and CDR2 FNYEAQ. V lost 5 bases and J lost 7; bases outside the gene matches: 9. The CDR3, as DNA: TGTGCCAGCAGCCCCCGGACAGGGTGGGGGACCCAGTACTTC. Translated: CASSPRTGWGTQYF.

J is TRBJ1-2 and V is TRBV7-9, with 10 bases lining up with TRBD1. Germline V gene data show CDR1 as SEHNR and CDR2 as FQNEAQ (reference sequence). CDR3 length: 17 residues. V lost 5 bases, J lost 1 base, and 10 bases stayed unmatched. CDR3 sequence: CASSIGTGVWVNYGYTF. DNA of the CDR3: TGTGCCAGCAGCATCGGGACAGGGGTATGGGTTAACTATGGCTACACCTTC. Filled out from reference TRBV7-9 and TRBJ1-2, the complete variable domain reads DTGVSQNPRHKITKRGQNVTFRCDPISEHNRLYWYRQTLGQGPEFLTYFQNEAQLEKSRLLSDRFSAERPKGSFSTLEIQRTEQGDSAMYLCASSIGTGVWVNYGYTFGSGTRLTVV.

The chain employs TRBV4-3 and TRBJ2-2; 7 bases are shared with TRBD1. V lost 1 base to trimming and J lost 6 bases; unmatched junction nucleotides: 5. The CDR3 is made up of 15 amino acids. Germline lookup yields CDR1 LGHNA and CDR2 YSLEER. CDR3 nucleotides: TGCGCCAGCAGCCAAGGGGACAGAGGATCCGGGGAGCTGTTTTTT. Protein sequence: CASSQGDRGSGELFF.

This chain links TRBV23-1 with TRBJ1-1; the D gene is possibly TRBD1 (5 bases). TRBV23-1 counts as an open reading frame of uncertain function. The ends were cut back, 8 bases at V and 1 base at J, with 14 bases in the middle. The CDR3 is made up of 14 amino acids. The CDR3 is CASRIQEGNTEAFF. The DNA for the CDR3 is TGCGCCAGCCGAATACAGGAAGGGAACACTGAAGCTTTCTTT.

V is TRBV13 and J is TRBJ1-2, with D perhaps TRBD1 (5 bases). Trimming pared 0 bases from V and 1 base from J, leaving 6 bases between. Germline loops: CDR1 PRHDT, CDR2 FYEKMQ (reference sequence). CDR3 length: 14 amino acids. CDR3 nucleotides: TGTGCCAGCAGCTTAGGGCAGGGTAACTATGGCTACACCTTC. Protein product: CASSLGQGNYGYTF.

The chain is built from TRBV11-2 and TRBJ2-1, with D possibly TRBD1 on 5 matching bases. CDR1 is SGHAT and CDR2 is FQNNGV in the germline V gene. V lost 6 bases to trimming and J lost 1 base, with 10 bases between them. The CDR3 consists of 14 residues. Here the CDR3 reads CASRSSGSYNEQFF. The CDR3 bases are TGTGCCAGCAGATCATCAGGGTCCTACAATGAGCAGTTCTTC.

This sequence joins TRBV9 and TRBJ1-1, with 8 bases lining up with TRBD1. Germline trimming cut 7 bases from V and 4 bases from J; bases unmatched to any gene: 6. The CDR3 is made up of 13 amino acids. Germline lookup yields CDR1 SGDLS and CDR2 YYNGEE. The CDR3 bases are TGTGCCAGCGGGCAGGGGGCGGGCACTGAAGCTTTCTTT. Encoded protein: CASGQGAGTEAFF.

The chain carries TRBV29-1 and TRBJ2-2; 7 positions agree with TRBD1. The germline CDR1 and CDR2 sequences are SQVTM and ANQGSEA. This CDR3 has 14 residues. V shed 6 bases and J 0 bases; nucleotides not matched to a gene: 4. The CDR3, as DNA: TGCAGCGTAACAGGGGCCTCGAACACCGGGGAGCTGTTTTTT. Protein product: CSVTGASNTGELFF.